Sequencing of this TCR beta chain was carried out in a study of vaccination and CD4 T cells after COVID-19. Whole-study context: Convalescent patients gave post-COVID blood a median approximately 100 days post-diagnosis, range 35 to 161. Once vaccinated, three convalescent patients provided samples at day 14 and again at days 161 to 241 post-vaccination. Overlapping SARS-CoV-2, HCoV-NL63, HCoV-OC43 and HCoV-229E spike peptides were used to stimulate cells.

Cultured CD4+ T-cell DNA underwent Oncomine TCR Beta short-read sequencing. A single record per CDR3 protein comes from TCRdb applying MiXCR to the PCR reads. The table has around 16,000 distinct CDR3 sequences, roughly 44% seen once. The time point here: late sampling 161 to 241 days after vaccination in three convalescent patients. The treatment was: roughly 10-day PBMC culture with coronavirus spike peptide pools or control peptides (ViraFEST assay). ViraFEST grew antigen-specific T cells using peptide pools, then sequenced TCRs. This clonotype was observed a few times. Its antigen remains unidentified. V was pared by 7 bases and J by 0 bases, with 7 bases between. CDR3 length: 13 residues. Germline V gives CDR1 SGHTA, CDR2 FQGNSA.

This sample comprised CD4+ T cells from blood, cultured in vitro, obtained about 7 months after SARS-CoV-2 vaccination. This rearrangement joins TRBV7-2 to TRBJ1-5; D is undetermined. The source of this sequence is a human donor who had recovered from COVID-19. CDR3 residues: CASTQDSNQPQHF. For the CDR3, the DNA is TGTGCCAGCACCCAAGATAGCAATCAGCCCCAGCATTTT.